A selection of T cell receptor beta chains follows, all from one sample in a study of T cells after yellow fever vaccination. TCRdb reprocessed the 5' RACE reads with MiXCR, giving one entry per CDR3 protein. Here the sample spans 450,000 to 600,000 distinct CDR3 sequences, roughly 12% being singletons. Sequencing used PBMCs, obtained on the day of the yellow fever booster vaccination. Receptors were obtained from a man aged 30-40 years who received the YFV17D yellow fever vaccine. Each CDR3 is given with its conserved first and last residue. The order of the fields is V gene, J gene, CDR3 protein.

TRBV12-3/TRBV12-4,TRBJ2-3,CASSFSSGRTDTQYF
TRBV9,TRBJ2-3,CASSYGLAVNTDTQYF
TRBV6-2/TRBV6-3,TRBJ2-1,CASSPNRTPLDEQFF
TRBV20-1,TRBJ2-7,CSAGLGGSSYEQYF
TRBV11-2,TRBJ2-3,CASSLVSPTQYF
TRBV4-3,TRBJ2-3,CASSQVSGRTDTQYF
TRBV10-3,TRBJ2-7,CAIRSGTGIQKQYF
TRBV20-1,TRBJ2-7,CSASGASYEQYF
TRBV7-2,TRBJ2-7,CASSGWGPGISYEQYF
TRBV11-2,TRBJ2-1,CASRPMSGRNNEQFF
TRBV24-1,TRBJ2-7,CATSRSTGEQYF
TRBV20-1,TRBJ2-3,CSAPDRGTDTQYF
TRBV29-1,TRBJ1-1,CSVADRVTFF
TRBV2,TRBJ1-4,CATQQGSGNEKLFF
TRBV2,TRBJ1-1,CASIPGQGARRAFF
TRBV28,TRBJ2-1,CASSLSGGGPFRQFF
TRBV7-2,TRBJ2-4,CASSLAVRGGLAKNIQYF
TRBV11-2,TRBJ1-1,CASSWTGGGEAFF
TRBV3-1,TRBJ2-1,CASSQNPRASNEQFF
TRBV7-2,TRBJ2-2,CASRGLLGNTGELFF
TRBV24-1,TRBJ2-3,CATSDPPGDTQYF
TRBV2,TRBJ2-1,CASSSGSVINEQFF
TRBV5-1,TRBJ2-5,CASMGESQETQYF
TRBV10-1,TRBJ2-1,CASSQTSGRDHAEQFF
TRBV20-1,TRBJ2-1,CSARSREGVSYNEQFF
TRBV18,TRBJ2-7,CASSVGGLEQYF
TRBV7-2,TRBJ2-2,CASSVGTGKTGELFF
TRBV5-1,TRBJ2-1,CASSPGGGFGGSSYNEQFF
TRBV6-4,TRBJ2-2,CASRPESGSGELFF
TRBV4-3,TRBJ2-3,CASSRPFLRCGTDTQYF
TRBV7-8,TRBJ2-1,CASSFTQGFSHEQFF
TRBV20-1,TRBJ2-2,CSARGSGITLTGELFF
TRBV10-3,TRBJ2-1,CATRPVGLAGGPKYNEQFF
TRBV7-9,TRBJ1-5,CASSLAGTLHSPQHF
TRBV3-1,TRBJ2-7,CASSQETFEQYF
TRBV6-1,TRBJ2-3,CASSTPTSGRTDTQYF
TRBV15,TRBJ2-3,CATSRVAFSTDTQYF
TRBV19,TRBJ1-5,CASSIPAGGPQHF
TRBV6-1,TRBJ1-2,CASSEVRGARGYTF
TRBV19,TRBJ2-7,CASSISGQHGGEQYF
TRBV10-3,TRBJ2-5,CATQRASEETQYF
TRBV5-1,TRBJ2-3,CASSLDSPHLTDTQYF